This TCR beta chain was sequenced for a study of T cells in localized non-small cell lung cancer. The ends were cut back, 5 bases at V and 3 bases at J, with 13 bases in the middle. The CDR3 has 13 residues. CDR1 and CDR2 (germline): SQVTM, ANQGSEA. In its sample, this clone is medium-sized. The data were produced by immunoSEQ multiplex PCR, yet TCRdb's version contains in-frame clones alone and is incomplete. The table shows 2,500 to 3,500 clones, with about 31% occurring only once. The J gene is TRBJ1-1, the V gene TRBV29-1, with D unclear. This material consisted of lung tumor tissue, taken before any cancer treatment. This TCR was recovered from a woman aged 40-75 years with stage I squamous cell lung carcinoma. The CDR3 region has the DNA TGCAGCGTTAACTGGGCCCTGGACACTGAAGCTTTCTTT. Residues: CSVNWALDTEAFF.